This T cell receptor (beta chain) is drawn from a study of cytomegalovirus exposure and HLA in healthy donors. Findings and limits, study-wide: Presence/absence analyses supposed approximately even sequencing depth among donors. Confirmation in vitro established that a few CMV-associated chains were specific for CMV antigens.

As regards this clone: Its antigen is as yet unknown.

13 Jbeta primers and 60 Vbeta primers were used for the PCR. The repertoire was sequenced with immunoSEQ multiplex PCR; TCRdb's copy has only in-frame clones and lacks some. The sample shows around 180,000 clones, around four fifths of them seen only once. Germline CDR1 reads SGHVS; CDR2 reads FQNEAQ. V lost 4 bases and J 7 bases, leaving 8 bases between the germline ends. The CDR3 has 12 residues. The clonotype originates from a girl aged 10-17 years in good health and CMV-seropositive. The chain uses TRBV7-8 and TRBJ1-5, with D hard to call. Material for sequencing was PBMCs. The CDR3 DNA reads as TGTGCCAGCAGCTCCGCGGAACAGCCCCAGCATTTT. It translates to CASSSAEQPQHF. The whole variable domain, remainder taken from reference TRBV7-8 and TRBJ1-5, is GAGVSQSPRYKVAKRGQDVALRCDPISGHVSLFWYQQALGQGPEFLTYFQNEAQLDKSGLPSDRFFAERPEGSVSTLKIQRTQQEDSAVYLCASSSAEQPQHFGDGTRLSIL.